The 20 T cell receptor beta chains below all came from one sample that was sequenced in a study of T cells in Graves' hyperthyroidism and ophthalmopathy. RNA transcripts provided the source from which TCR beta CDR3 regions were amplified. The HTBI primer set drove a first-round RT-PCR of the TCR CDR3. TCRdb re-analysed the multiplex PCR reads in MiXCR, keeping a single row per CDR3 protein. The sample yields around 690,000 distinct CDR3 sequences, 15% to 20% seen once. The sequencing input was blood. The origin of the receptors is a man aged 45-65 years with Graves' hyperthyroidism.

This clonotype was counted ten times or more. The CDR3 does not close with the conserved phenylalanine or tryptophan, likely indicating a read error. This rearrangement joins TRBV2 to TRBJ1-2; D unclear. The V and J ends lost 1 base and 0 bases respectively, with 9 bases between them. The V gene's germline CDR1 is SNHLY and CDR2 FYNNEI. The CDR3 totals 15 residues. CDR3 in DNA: TGTGCCAGCAGTGAAGAGGGATTGGCTAACTATGGCTACACCCTC. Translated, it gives CASSEEGLANYGYTL.

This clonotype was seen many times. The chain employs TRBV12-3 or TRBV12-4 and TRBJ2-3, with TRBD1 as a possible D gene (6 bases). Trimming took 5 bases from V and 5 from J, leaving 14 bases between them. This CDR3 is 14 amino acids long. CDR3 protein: CASSTSGDGDTQYF. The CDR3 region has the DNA TGTGCCAGCAGTACTTCAGGGGATGGAGATACGCAGTATTTT.

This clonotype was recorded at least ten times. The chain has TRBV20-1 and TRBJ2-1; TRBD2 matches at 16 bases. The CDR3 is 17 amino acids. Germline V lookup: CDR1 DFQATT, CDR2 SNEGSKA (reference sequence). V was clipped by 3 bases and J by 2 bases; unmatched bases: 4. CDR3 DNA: TGCAGTGCTAGGGGACTAGCGGGAGGGGGCCCCTACAATGAGCAGTTCTTC. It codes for CSARGLAGGGPYNEQFF.

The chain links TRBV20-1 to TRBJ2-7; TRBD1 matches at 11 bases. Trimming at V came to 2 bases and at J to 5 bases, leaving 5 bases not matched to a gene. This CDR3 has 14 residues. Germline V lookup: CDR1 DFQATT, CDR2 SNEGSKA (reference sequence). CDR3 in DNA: TGCAGTGCTAGATGGGACAGGGGGGTCGACGAGCAGTACTTC. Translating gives CSARWDRGVDEQYF.

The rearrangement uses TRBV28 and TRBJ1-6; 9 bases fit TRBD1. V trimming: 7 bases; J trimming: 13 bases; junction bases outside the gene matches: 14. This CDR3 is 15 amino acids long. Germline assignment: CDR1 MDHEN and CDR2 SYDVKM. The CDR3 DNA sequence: TGTGCCAGCACGTCGGAGGGGACAGGGCTTACTCCCCTCCACTTT. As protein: CASTSEGTGLTPLHF. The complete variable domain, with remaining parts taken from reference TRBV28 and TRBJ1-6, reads DVKVTQSSRYLVKRTGEKVFLECVQDMDHENMFWYRQDPGLGLRLIYFSYDVKMKEKGDIPEGYSVSREKKERFSLILESASTNQTSMYLCASTSEGTGLTPLHFGNGTRLTVT.

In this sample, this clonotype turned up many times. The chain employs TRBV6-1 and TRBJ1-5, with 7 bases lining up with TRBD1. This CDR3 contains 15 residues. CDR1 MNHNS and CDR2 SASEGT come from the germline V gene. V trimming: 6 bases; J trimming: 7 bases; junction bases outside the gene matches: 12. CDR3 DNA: TGTGCCAGCAGGTCCCAGACAGGGCTCGGGCAGCCCCAGCATTTT. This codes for CASRSQTGLGQPQHF.

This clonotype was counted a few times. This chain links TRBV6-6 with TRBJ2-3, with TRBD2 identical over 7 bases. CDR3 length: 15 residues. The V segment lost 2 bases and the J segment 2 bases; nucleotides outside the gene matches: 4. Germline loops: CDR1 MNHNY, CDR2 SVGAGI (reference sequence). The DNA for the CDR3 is TGTGCCAGCAGTTACCTTGCGGGAGTCACAGATACGCAGTATTTT. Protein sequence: CASSYLAGVTDTQYF.

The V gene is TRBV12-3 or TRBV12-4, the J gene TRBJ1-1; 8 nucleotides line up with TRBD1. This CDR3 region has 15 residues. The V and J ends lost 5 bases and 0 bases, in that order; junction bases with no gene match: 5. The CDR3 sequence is CASSIYRGMNTEAFF. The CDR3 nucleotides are TGTGCCAGCAGTATCTACAGGGGGATGAACACTGAAGCTTTCTTT.

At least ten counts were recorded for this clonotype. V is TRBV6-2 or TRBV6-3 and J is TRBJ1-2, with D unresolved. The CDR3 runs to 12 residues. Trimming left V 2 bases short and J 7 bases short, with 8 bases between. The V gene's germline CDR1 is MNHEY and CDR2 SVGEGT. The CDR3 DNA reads TGTGCCAGCAGTTACGAGGGTACTGGCTACACCTTC. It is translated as CASSYEGTGYTF.

This CDR3 is CATSDRTGGNEQFF. As DNA, the CDR3 is TGTGCCACCAGTGACAGGACAGGGGGCAATGAGCAGTTCTTC. The chain employs TRBV24-1 and TRBJ2-1; 10 bases match TRBD1. The CDR3 is 14 amino acids. CDR1 and CDR2 from the germline V gene are KGHDR and SFDVKD. V lost 4 bases, J lost 6 bases, and 2 bases stayed unmatched.

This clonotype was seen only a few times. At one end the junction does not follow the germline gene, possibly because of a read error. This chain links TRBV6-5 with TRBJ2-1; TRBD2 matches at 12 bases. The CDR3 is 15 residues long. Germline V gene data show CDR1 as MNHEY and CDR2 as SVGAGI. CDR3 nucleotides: TGTGCCAGCAGTTATCTAGCGGGAGGGAACAATGAGCAGCTCTTC. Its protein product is CASSYLAGGNNEQLF.

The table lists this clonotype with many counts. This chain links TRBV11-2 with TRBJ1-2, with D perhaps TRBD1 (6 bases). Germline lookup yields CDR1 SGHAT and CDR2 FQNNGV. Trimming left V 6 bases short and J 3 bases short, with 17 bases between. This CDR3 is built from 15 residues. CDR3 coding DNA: TGTGCCAGCAGGCAGGACAGTTACCCTGACTATGGCTACACCTTC. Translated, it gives CASRQDSYPDYGYTF.

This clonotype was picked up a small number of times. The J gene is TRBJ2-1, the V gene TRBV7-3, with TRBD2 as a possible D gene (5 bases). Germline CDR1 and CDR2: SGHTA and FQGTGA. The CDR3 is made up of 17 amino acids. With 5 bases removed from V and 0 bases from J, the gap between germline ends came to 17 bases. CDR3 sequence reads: CASSQQTRMGSYNEQFF. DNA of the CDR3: TGTGCCAGCAGCCAACAAACTAGAATGGGCTCCTACAATGAGCAGTTCTTC.

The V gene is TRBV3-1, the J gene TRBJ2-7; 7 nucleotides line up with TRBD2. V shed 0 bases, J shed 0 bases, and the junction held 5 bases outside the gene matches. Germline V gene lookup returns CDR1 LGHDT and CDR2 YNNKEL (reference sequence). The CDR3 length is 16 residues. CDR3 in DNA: TGTGCCAGCAGCCAAGATAGGCGGGAGAGCTCCTACGAGCAGTACTTC. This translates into CASSQDRRESSYEQYF.

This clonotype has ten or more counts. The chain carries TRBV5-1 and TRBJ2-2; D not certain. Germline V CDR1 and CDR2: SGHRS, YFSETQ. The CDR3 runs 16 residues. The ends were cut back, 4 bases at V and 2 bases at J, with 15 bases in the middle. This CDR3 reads CASSPASPFNTGELFF. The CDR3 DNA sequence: TGCGCCAGCAGCCCAGCTTCACCATTCAACACCGGGGAGCTGTTTTTT.

CDR3 in DNA: TGTGCCAGCAGTTGGGACAGGATTTTCGGGACTAAAGCTTTCTTT. Protein sequence: CASSWDRIFGTKAFF. J is TRBJ1-1 and V is TRBV6-5, with TRBD1 identical over 8 bases. V dropped 4 bases and J dropped 9; count of bases not matched to a gene: 13. Per the germline V gene, CDR1 is MNHEY and CDR2 is SVGAGI. This CDR3 region has 15 residues.

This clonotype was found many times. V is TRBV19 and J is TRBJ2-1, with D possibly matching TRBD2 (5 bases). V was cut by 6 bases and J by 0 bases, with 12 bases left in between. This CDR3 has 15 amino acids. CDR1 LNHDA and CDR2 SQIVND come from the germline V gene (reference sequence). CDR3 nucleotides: TGTGCCAGTAGCGCCGGGGAGAGCTCCTACAATGAGCAGTTCTTC. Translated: CASSAGESSYNEQFF.

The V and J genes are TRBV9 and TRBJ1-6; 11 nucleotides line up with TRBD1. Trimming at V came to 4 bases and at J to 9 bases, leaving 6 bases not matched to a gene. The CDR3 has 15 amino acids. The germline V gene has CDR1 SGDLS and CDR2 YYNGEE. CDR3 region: CASSRTGGEGSPLHF. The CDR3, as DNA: TGTGCCAGCAGCAGGACAGGGGGCGAAGGTTCACCCCTCCACTTT.

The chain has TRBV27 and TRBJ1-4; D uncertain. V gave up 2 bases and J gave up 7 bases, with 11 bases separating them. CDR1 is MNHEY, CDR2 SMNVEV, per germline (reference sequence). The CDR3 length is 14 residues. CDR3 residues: CASSLRTFGEKLFF. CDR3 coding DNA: TGTGCCAGCAGTTTACGGACTTTCGGTGAAAAACTGTTTTTT.

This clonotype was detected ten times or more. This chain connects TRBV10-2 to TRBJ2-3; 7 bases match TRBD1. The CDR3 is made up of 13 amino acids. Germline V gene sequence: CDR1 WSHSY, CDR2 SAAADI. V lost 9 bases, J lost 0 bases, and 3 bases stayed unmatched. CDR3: CASTGASTDTQYF. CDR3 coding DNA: TGCGCCAGTACAGGGGCTAGCACAGATACGCAGTATTTT.